The 16 T cell receptor beta chains below all came from one sample that was sequenced in a study of T cell repertoires in cytomegalovirus infection. TCRdb re-derived calls from the reads in MiXCR, one entry per CDR3 protein. This table has about 350,000 distinct CDR3 sequences, about 35% appearing once. No antigen has been assigned to these receptors. The sample consisted of cultured PBMCs, taken from culture after CMV antigen stimulation. The receptors were sampled from a human donor in good health (CMV status not recorded). Some clones in this sample may be carry-over from other donors' samples.

This clonotype has just a few counts. This sequence joins TRBV11-2 and TRBJ1-6; the match to TRBD1 covers 8 bases. Per the germline V gene, CDR1 is SGHAT and CDR2 is FQNNGV. Trimming cost V 5 bases and J 4 bases; bases outside gene matches: 16. CDR3 length equals 19 residues. The CDR3 spells CASSRYLQDGQGYNSPLHF. The DNA for the CDR3 is TGTGCCAGCAGCCGTTATTTGCAAGACGGACAGGGTTATAATTCACCCCTCCACTTT.

This chain links TRBV20-1 with TRBJ2-1; TRBD2 matches at 9 bases. V trimming: 3 bases; J trimming: 3 bases; junction bases outside the gene matches: 6. Germline CDR1 and CDR2: DFQATT and SNEGSKA (reference sequence). CDR3 size: 15 residues. The CDR3 protein is CSARVSGSDYNEQFF. CDR3 DNA: TGCAGTGCTAGGGTTAGCGGGAGCGACTACAATGAGCAGTTCTTC.

V usage is TRBV10-3 and J usage is TRBJ2-1; the D gene is possibly TRBD2 (6 bases). Trimming took 8 bases from V and 4 from J, leaving 15 bases between them. CDR3 size: 14 residues. Germline assignment: CDR1 ENHRY and CDR2 SYGVKD. The CDR3 DNA follows: TGTGCCATCTGGGGCGGGGCGGATTACAATGAGCAGTTCTTC. It encodes CAIWGGADYNEQFF.

CDR3 residues: CASSFDTAISGNTIYF. The CDR3 DNA reads TGTGCCAGCAGCTTTGACACGGCAATCTCTGGAAACACCATATATTTT. The J gene is TRBJ1-3, the V gene TRBV5-4, with D unresolved. Trimming stripped 2 bases from V and 0 bases from J, with 12 bases between. Germline CDR1 and CDR2: SGHNT and YYREEE (reference sequence). The CDR3 contains 16 residues.

In the case of this clonotype: A read error may produce the germline difference seen at one junction end. The genes are TRBV10-2 and TRBJ2-1, with 9 nucleotides matching TRBD2. Germline V gene data show CDR1 as WSHSY and CDR2 as SAAADI. The CDR3 is made up of 15 amino acids. CDR3 protein: CASTEPAGGANEQFF. CDR3 DNA: TGCGCCAGCACTGAGCCGGCGGGAGGGGCAAATGAGCAGTTCTTC.

J is TRBJ2-7 and V is TRBV4-3; the D gene is possibly TRBD1 (7 bases). V dropped 0 bases and J dropped 1 base, with 10 bases sitting between them. The CDR3 totals 15 residues. Germline V gene sequence: CDR1 LGHNA, CDR2 YSLEER. CDR3 bases: TGCGCCAGCAGCCAAGACAGGGGGACTTCCTACGAGCAGTACTTC. Translated, it gives CASSQDRGTSYEQYF.

V gene TRBV7-2 combines with J gene TRBJ2-1; D gene unclear. CDR3 length equals 16 residues. V gave up 6 bases and J gave up 2 bases, with 17 bases separating them. Germline assignment: CDR1 SGHTA and CDR2 FQGNSA. CDR3 nucleotide sequence: TGTGCCAGCAGAGCTTGGCCGGCACGAGCCTACAATGAGCAGTTCTTC. It codes for CASRAWPARAYNEQFF.

This clonotype was recorded once. The junction shows a germline mismatch at one end, possibly a read error. The chain links TRBV5-8 to TRBJ2-1; 7 positions match TRBD2. This CDR3 comprises 15 residues. CDR1 and CDR2 from the germline V gene are SGHTS and YDEGEE. The chain's CDR3 is CARSLAAGTHNEQFF. For the CDR3, the DNA is TGTGCCAGAAGCTTGGCAGCGGGAACCCACAATGAGCAGTTCTTC.

V and J are TRBV7-2 and TRBJ1-6, with TRBD1 as a possible D gene (5 bases). The CDR3 consists of 15 residues. Germline lookup yields CDR1 SGHTA and CDR2 FQGNSA. Trimming shortened V by 5 bases and J by 9 bases, and 17 bases separated the two germline ends. The CDR3 nucleotides are TGTGCCAGCAGCCTTATCCGGGGGACGGGTTCACCCCTCCACTTT. This translates into CASSLIRGTGSPLHF.

CDR3: CATQGGSFYEQYF. The CDR3 DNA sequence: TGTGCCACCCAAGGTGGGAGTTTCTACGAGCAGTACTTC. The V and J genes are TRBV6-5 and TRBJ2-7; TRBD2 might be the D (5 bases). This CDR3 is 13 amino acids long. V lost 10 bases, J lost 3 bases, and 16 bases lay in between. Germline loops: CDR1 MNHEY, CDR2 SVGAGI.

The chain uses TRBV7-2 and TRBJ2-3; D is perhaps TRBD2 (6 bases). Trimming shortened V by 10 bases and J by 1 base, and 12 bases separated the two germline ends. The CDR3 has 13 residues. Per the germline V gene, CDR1 is SGHTA and CDR2 is FQGNSA. CDR3 loop: CATEGGGTDTQYF. CDR3 DNA: TGTGCCACTGAGGGCGGGGGCACAGATACGCAGTATTTT.

This clonotype was detected ten times or more. V and J are TRBV7-2 and TRBJ2-3; 8 nucleotides agree with TRBD2. In germline, CDR1 is SGHTA, CDR2 FQGNSA. There are 20 residues in the CDR3. With 5 bases clipped from V and 2 bases from J, the junction kept 21 bases outside the gene matches. The CDR3 loop reads CASSLPPGAGAGGPTDTQYF. The CDR3 bases are TGTGCCAGCAGCCTCCCCCCAGGGGCTGGGGCGGGAGGCCCCACAGATACGCAGTATTTT. Filled out from reference TRBV7-2 and TRBJ2-3, the complete variable domain reads GAGVSQSPSNKVTEKGKDVELRCDPISGHTALYWYRQSLGQGLEFLIYFQGNSAPDKSGLPSDRFSAERTGGSVSTLTIQRTQQEDSAVYLCASSLPPGAGAGGPTDTQYFGPGTRLTVL.

The chain employs TRBV19 and TRBJ2-3; maybe TRBD2 (6 bases). Germline V gene sequence: CDR1 LNHDA, CDR2 SQIVND (reference sequence). The V gene lost 1 base and the J gene lost 0 bases, with 11 bases spanning the gap. This CDR3 has 16 amino acids. CDR3 sequence: CASSIVGSGSTDTQYF. The CDR3 DNA is TGTGCCAGTAGTATAGTGGGTAGCGGAAGCACAGATACGCAGTATTTT.

This clonotype has only a few counts. The gene calls are TRBV19 and TRBJ2-5, with D unresolved. This CDR3 comprises 12 residues. Germline-derived CDR1 and CDR2 are LNHDA and SQIVND (reference sequence). With 1 base removed from V and 4 bases from J, the gap between germline ends came to 4 bases. The CDR3 nucleotides read TGTGCCAGTAGTATAGGCACAGAGACCCAGTACTTC. Translating it yields CASSIGTETQYF.

This clonotype was seen at least ten times. The chain uses TRBV5-5 and TRBJ1-5; 7 bases line up with TRBD1. Trimming removed 5 bases from V and 1 base from J; junction bases left unmatched: 3. This CDR3 has 14 residues. The germline V gene has CDR1 SGHKS and CDR2 YYEKEE (reference sequence). The CDR3 loop reads CASSVGQSNQPQHF. CDR3 coding DNA: TGTGCCAGCAGTGTGGGACAGAGCAATCAGCCCCAGCATTTT.

This chain joins TRBV20-1 and TRBJ1-2, with D uncertain. This CDR3 contains 9 residues. Germline V gene data show CDR1 as DFQATT and CDR2 as SNEGSKA (reference sequence). CDR3 residues: CTLLRGYTF. CDR3 nucleotides: TGCACGCTACTTCGGGGCTACACCTTC.